The 14 T cell receptor beta chains presented below share a single source sample, sequenced in a study of T cells in women clearing cervical HPV infection. Assay: immunoSEQ multiplex PCR; the TCRdb copy retains only in-frame clones and omits some. Its table records fewer than 35,000 clones. The sequenced sample was blood buffy coat. These receptors were collected from a woman between 18 and 70 years old with a cervical HPV16 infection that either progressed to CIN3+ or cleared (not recorded which).

On this clone itself: The CDR3 end lies 3 residues beyond the end of the read and is filled in from the germline J gene. The J gene is TRBJ2-1, the V gene TRBV9, with D possibly matching TRBD2 (6 bases). Germline assignment: CDR1 SGDLS and CDR2 YYNGEE. Trimming pared 2 bases from V and 9 bases from J, leaving 9 bases between. CDR3 length: 12 residues. CDR3 sequence: CASSVMEGEQFF. CDR3 DNA (partial): TGTGCCAGCAGCGTCATGGAGGGTGAG.

Remarks on this clone: The missing CDR3 end, 3 residues past where the read stops, is filled in from the germline J gene. J is TRBJ2-2 and V is TRBV5-1; tentatively, D is TRBD1 (5 bases). Per the germline V gene, CDR1 is SGHRS and CDR2 is YFSETQ. The CDR3 has 16 residues. The germline V and J ends were trimmed by 1 base and 4 bases, with 14 bases remaining between them. The CDR3 bases that were read are TGCGCCAGCAGCTTGTCGGCAGGGATCAGCACCGGGGAG. This gives the protein CASSLSAGISTGE. The CDR3 as a whole reads CASSLSAGISTGELFF.

For this clone: The CDR3 end falls 3 residues outside the read, so it is completed with the germline J gene. This chain connects TRBV20-1 to TRBJ2-5; 12 bases fit TRBD2. CDR1 and CDR2 from the germline V gene are DFQATT and SNEGSKA (reference sequence). The length of the CDR3 is 16 residues. CDR3 amino acids: CSARGSSGGATDTQYF. The sequenced part of the CDR3 DNA is TGCAGTGCTAGAGGATCTAGCGGGGGGGCAACAGATACC.

CDR3 amino acids: CASSPGLAGANVLTF. The CDR3 bases that were read are TGTGCCAGCAGCCCGGGACTTGCCGGGGCCAACGTC. V usage is TRBV12-3 or TRBV12-4 and J usage is TRBJ2-6; maybe TRBD2 (6 bases). The CDR3 end falls 3 residues outside the read, so it is completed with the germline J gene. CDR3 length: 15 amino acids. The V end was cut by 6 bases, the J end by 4 bases, with 13 bases between.

A word on this clone: The sequenced fragment ends 3 residues before the CDR3 boundary, so the rest is inferred from the germline J gene. This chain joins TRBV5-1 and TRBJ1-1; TRBD1 might be the D (5 bases). With 6 bases removed from V and 3 bases from J, the gap between germline ends came to 12 bases. The CDR3 loop spans 13 amino acids. In germline, CDR1 is SGHRS, CDR2 YFSETQ. CDR3 region: CASNTEGYTEAFF. Incomplete CDR3 DNA: TGCGCCAGCAACACTGAGGGGTACACTGAA.

With regard to this clone: The observed sequence ends 3 residues before the CDR3 terminus, with the missing tail filled in from the germline J gene. The chain joins TRBV2 to TRBJ2-5; 12 bases map to TRBD2. V shed 1 base and J 4 bases; nucleotides not matched to a gene: 4. The CDR3 covers 16 residues. The germline V gene encodes CDR1 SNHLY and CDR2 FYNNEI. CDR3 in amino acids: CASSEDLAGGGETQYF. The CDR3 DNA, read in part, is TGTGCCAGCAGTGAAGATCTAGCGGGGGGGGGAGAGACC.

For this clone: Read data end 3 residues before the CDR3 end; the end is taken from the germline J gene. The rearrangement links TRBV20-1 to TRBJ2-1; TRBD2 aligns across 10 bases. The CDR3 sequence is 15 residues long. Germline V gene data show CDR1 as DFQATT and CDR2 as SNEGSKA (reference sequence). V dropped 5 bases and J dropped 5; count of bases not matched to a gene: 9. CDR3 bases read: TGCAGTGCTCCTCGAGGGACTAGCGACAACAATGAG. As protein: CSAPRGTSDNNE. The full CDR3 protein is CSAPRGTSDNNEQFF.

About this clone itself: The read terminates 3 residues before the CDR3 end, so the remaining end is supplied by the germline J gene. This chain joins TRBV7-2 and TRBJ2-5; D gene uncertain. Trimming stripped 0 bases from V and 1 base from J, with 9 bases between. CDR1 SGHTA and CDR2 FQGNSA come from the germline V gene. The CDR3 extends over 15 amino acids. The CDR3 DNA, read in part, is TGTGCCAGCAGCTTAGCGTCGTCCGGCCAAGAGACC. This encodes CASSLASSGQET. The entire CDR3 sequence reads CASSLASSGQETQYF.

As for this clone: Read coverage stops 3 residues before the CDR3 terminus; the germline J gene supplies the remainder. The chain is built from TRBV5-1 and TRBJ2-3; the match to TRBD1 covers 8 bases. There are 12 residues in the CDR3. CDR1 and CDR2 (germline): SGHRS, YFSETQ. This CDR3 reads CASSGGQDTQYF. Incomplete CDR3 DNA: TGCGCCAGCAGCGGGGGACAGGACACG.

In the case of this clone: The read is 3 residues too short to cover the CDR3 end, so that end is filled in from the germline J gene. This sequence joins TRBV6-2 or TRBV6-3 and TRBJ2-7, with 9 positions matching TRBD1. V shed 0 bases, J shed 2 bases, and the junction held 5 bases outside the gene matches. Germline-derived CDR1 and CDR2 are MNHEY and SVGEGT. There are 16 residues in the CDR3. Partial CDR3 DNA: TGTGCCAGCAGTTACTCGATGGGACAGGGAGCCTACGAG. Encoded protein: CASSYSMGQGAYE. The full CDR3 protein is CASSYSMGQGAYEQYF.

Points on this clone: The read is 3 residues too short to cover the CDR3 end, so that end is filled in from the germline J gene. The chain has TRBV5-8 and TRBJ2-1; weak D call: TRBD2 (5 bases). Per germline, CDR1 SGHTS and CDR2 YDEGEE. The CDR3 length is 14 residues. The ends were cut back, 4 bases at V and 3 bases at J, with 11 bases in the middle. The part of the CDR3 DNA that was read is TGTGCCAGCAGCCAACGAGGGTACTACAATGAG. Amino acids: CASSQRGYYNE. The full CDR3 protein reads CASSQRGYYNEQFF.

Remarks on this clone: The CDR3 goes on 3 residues after the read ends, and that part is filled in from the germline J gene. This chain links TRBV2 with TRBJ2-2; tentative D call: TRBD1 (6 bases). Trimming removed 7 bases at V and 1 base at J, with 10 bases between. This CDR3 region has 14 residues. Germline lookup yields CDR1 SNHLY and CDR2 FYNNEI. The covered CDR3 bases are TGTGCCAGCATGTTACAGGGGAACACCGGGGAG. Amino acids: CASMLQGNTGE. The full CDR3 reads CASMLQGNTGELFF.

Incomplete CDR3 DNA: TGCGCCAGCAGCACCCAAGCCTCCCAGGGAGATACC. Protein sequence: CASSTQASQGDT. The complete CDR3 sequence is CASSTQASQGDTQYF. V usage is TRBV5-1 and J usage is TRBJ2-5; D assignment may be TRBD1 or TRBD2 (5 bases each). The read stops 3 residues short of the end of the CDR3; the missing end is completed from the germline J gene. The CDR3 length is 15 residues. Germline loops: CDR1 SGHRS, CDR2 YFSETQ.

Of note for this clone: The read is 3 residues too short to cover the CDR3 end, so that end is filled in from the germline J gene. J is TRBJ2-5 and V is TRBV20-1, with a weak D call TRBD2 (6 bases). Trimming left V 1 base short and J 1 base short, with 13 bases between. The CDR3 has 15 residues. Germline-derived CDR1 and CDR2 are DFQATT and SNEGSKA (reference sequence). CDR3 amino acids: CSARAGRGSQETQYF. Partial CDR3 DNA: TGCAGTGCTAGAGCGGGTCGGGGGTCCCAAGAGACC.